This note documents a single T cell receptor beta chain sequence. The data were taken from a study of glioma-infiltrating T cells after dendritic cell vaccination. For the study at large: Treatment, given 2003 to 2012, was autologous tumor lysate-pulsed dendritic cell vaccination. Patients received three intradermal dendritic cell vaccine injections at biweekly intervals.

The CDR3 is 15 residues long. Clones were read by immunoSEQ multiplex PCR, and TCRdb kept only the in-frame ones, dropping some. Of approximately 64,000 clones detected, approximately 78% appear once; the ten largest clones hold 9.2%. PBMC sampling occurred before vaccination, two weeks after the third dose, and at progression. The sequence came from a human donor with glioblastoma. This sequence joins TRBV1 and TRBJ1-4. TRBV1 is a documented pseudogene. Sequencing used blood, obtained before dendritic cell vaccination. The CDR3 spells CTSRHYKRASEKLFF. For the CDR3, the DNA is TGCACCAGCAGGCATTATAAGAGGGCATCCGAAAAACTGTTTTTT.